What follows are 24 T cell receptor beta chains derived from one specimen sequenced in a study of CD8 T cells in Susac syndrome. The RNA, about 0.45 to 1 ug, was put through reverse transcription using random hexamers. MiXCR, run by TCRdb on the immunoSEQ multiplex PCR reads, gives a single entry per CDR3 protein. The sample lists hundreds of thousands of distinct CDR3 sequences, approximately 89% seen once, with about 0.12% in the top ten. The material sequenced was CD8+ T cells from PBMCs. The receptors originated from a human donor with multiple sclerosis.

V usage is TRBV4-1 and J usage is TRBJ1-1; D call uncertain. The germline gives CDR1 MGHRA, CDR2 YSYEKL. V was shortened by 0 bases and J by 0 bases, with 5 bases between the two germline ends. CDR3 length: 14 amino acids. CDR3 in amino acids: CASSQEAVNTEAFF. The DNA of the CDR3 is TGCGCCAGCAGCCAAGAGGCGGTGAACACTGAAGCTTTCTTT.

The chain carries TRBV6-1 and TRBJ2-6; D remains unclear. Germline lookup yields CDR1 MNHNS and CDR2 SASEGT. The CDR3 is 16 amino acids. Trimming removed 8 bases from V and 0 bases from J, with 14 bases in between. CDR3 sequence (DNA): TGTGCCAGCTTTCCTACCCAAAGCTCTGGGGCCAACGTCCTGACTTTC. This gives the protein CASFPTQSSGANVLTF.

This chain links TRBV12-3 or TRBV12-4 with TRBJ1-1; D remains ambiguous. V shed 3 bases and J shed 4 bases, with 24 bases lying between them. The CDR3 spans 18 residues. CDR3 residues: CASSLEHLDGSWGTEAFF. The CDR3, as DNA: TGTGCCAGCAGTTTGGAACATCTCGACGGGAGTTGGGGCACTGAAGCTTTCTTT.

This rearrangement joins TRBV7-8 to TRBJ2-7, with TRBD1 identical over 7 bases. V shed 2 bases and J 0 bases; nucleotides not matched to a gene: 10. CDR1 and CDR2 from the germline V gene are SGHVS and FQNEAQ. This CDR3 is 17 amino acids long. The CDR3 here is CASSLPRQTGTSYEQYF. CDR3 bases: TGTGCCAGCAGCTTACCCCGACAGACAGGGACCTCCTACGAGCAGTACTTC.

This sequence joins TRBV19 and TRBJ2-1, with a weak D call TRBD2 (5 bases). From germline, CDR1 is LNHDA and CDR2 SQIVND (reference sequence). The V end lost 8 bases, the J end lost 0 bases, and 14 bases lay between the germline ends. CDR3 length: 15 residues. The CDR3 is CASSTTRGSYNEQFF. The CDR3 DNA is TGTGCCAGTTCTACTACTAGAGGCTCCTACAATGAGCAGTTCTTC.

The genes are TRBV7-9 and TRBJ2-7; D is possibly TRBD1 (5 bases). V lost 8 bases and J 2 bases, leaving 16 bases between the germline ends. This CDR3 comprises 14 residues. Germline V gene data show CDR1 as SEHNR and CDR2 as FQNEAQ (reference sequence). The DNA of the CDR3 is TGTGCCAGCGATATGGGGCAGACAACCTACGAGCAGTACTTC. It encodes CASDMGQTTYEQYF.

The chain carries TRBV3-1 and TRBJ2-1, with 10 nucleotides matching TRBD2. This CDR3 has 17 amino acids. The germline gives CDR1 LGHDT, CDR2 YNNKEL (reference sequence). V shed 1 base, J shed 2 bases, and the junction held 5 bases outside the gene matches. The CDR3 here is CASSQVASGSPYNEQFF. In nucleotides, the CDR3 is TGTGCCAGCAGCCAAGTCGCTAGCGGGAGCCCCTACAATGAGCAGTTCTTC.

The CDR3 here is CASSGPPNTQYF. The CDR3 DNA reads as TGCGCCAGCAGCGGGCCGCCGAATACGCAGTATTTT. The chain has TRBV5-1 and TRBJ2-3; D gene uncertain. The germline V gene encodes CDR1 SGHRS and CDR2 YFSETQ. The length of the CDR3 is 12 residues. V was clipped by 4 bases and J by 7 bases, with 10 bases between them.

The genes are TRBV13 and TRBJ1-4; no clear D gene. The CDR3 is 17 residues long. CDR1 is PRHDT, CDR2 FYEKMQ, per germline (reference sequence). Trimming took 0 bases from V and 0 from J, leaving 11 bases between them. The CDR3: CASSLGSGLATNEKLFF. The CDR3 bases are TGTGCCAGCAGCTTAGGAAGTGGACTAGCAACTAATGAAAAACTGTTTTTT.

This chain joins TRBV19 and TRBJ1-6; TRBD1 matches at 7 bases. There are 12 residues in the CDR3. Germline values: CDR1 LNHDA, CDR2 SQIVND (reference sequence). V lost 8 bases, J lost 9 bases, and 4 bases stayed unmatched. CDR3 sequence: CASGTDGSPLHF. Here the CDR3 DNA reads TGTGCCAGTGGGACAGACGGTTCACCCCTCCACTTT.

The rearrangement links TRBV7-9 to TRBJ1-2, with 10 bases lining up with TRBD1. The CDR3 is 15 amino acids. The trim removed 4 bases at V and 4 bases at J, leaving 6 bases unmatched. Germline CDR1 and CDR2: SEHNR and FQNEAQ (reference sequence). The CDR3 DNA sequence: TGTGCCAGCAGCTCCCCGGGACAGGGGCCCTATGGCTACACCTTC. Translating gives CASSSPGQGPYGYTF.

The chain uses TRBV28 and TRBJ1-4; TRBD1 agrees at 8 bases. V shed 3 bases and J 4 bases; nucleotides not matched to a gene: 4. Germline V gives CDR1 MDHEN, CDR2 SYDVKM. The CDR3 contains 15 residues. The CDR3 nucleotides read TGTGCCAGCAGTTTGGACAGGGCTCTTAATGAAAAACTGTTTTTT. Translation: CASSLDRALNEKLFF.

The V call is TRBV21-1, the J call TRBJ2-7; the DNA was not compared with TRBD2, the D call given in the table. TRBV21-1 is assigned pseudogene status. The CDR3 is made up of 16 amino acids. The CDR3 region is CASSKGKREGRHEQYF. The CDR3 nucleotides are TGTGCCAGCAGCAAAGGGAAGCGGGAGGGCCGGCACGAGCAGTACTTC.

The V gene is TRBV2, the J gene TRBJ1-1; possible D gene TRBD1, 5 bases. Germline V gene lookup returns CDR1 SNHLY and CDR2 FYNNEI. Trimming removed 6 bases at V and 4 bases at J, with 18 bases between. The CDR3 contains 15 residues. In DNA, the CDR3 is TGTGCCAGCAGGCCCCGGGACGGAGGGGTCACTGAAGCTTTCTTT. Translated: CASRPRDGGVTEAFF.

This clonotype has just one count. The chain employs TRBV6-5 and TRBJ1-2; D perhaps matches TRBD1 (5 bases). Germline CDR1 MNHEY, CDR2 SVGAGI. The CDR3 totals 15 residues. V was pared by 0 bases and J by 1 base, with 9 bases between. The CDR3 loop reads CASSYSGGSNYGYTF. CDR3 nucleotides: TGTGCCAGCAGTTACTCGGGGGGGAGTAACTATGGCTACACCTTC.

This clonotype was observed a few times. V and J are TRBV6-1 and TRBJ1-2, with D unclear. CDR1 is MNHNS, CDR2 SASEGT, per germline. The CDR3 runs to 15 residues. The germline V and J ends were trimmed by 4 bases and 2 bases, with 14 bases remaining between them. The CDR3 is CASSGLTEDNYGYTF. The CDR3 DNA follows: TGTGCCAGCAGTGGATTAACAGAGGACAACTATGGCTACACCTTC.

The chain links TRBV2 to TRBJ1-5; 7 bases line up with TRBD1. J lost 5 bases, V lost 6 bases, and 7 bases had no gene match. The CDR3 consists of 14 residues. Germline lookup yields CDR1 SNHLY and CDR2 FYNNEI. This CDR3 reads CASRVGQVHQPQHF. The DNA for the CDR3 is TGTGCCAGCAGGGTTGGACAGGTACATCAGCCCCAGCATTTT.

CDR3 in amino acids: CASSWRTDHFMNTEAFF. The CDR3 DNA reads as TGCGCCAGCAGCTGGCGGACAGACCATTTCATGAACACTGAAGCTTTCTTT. V and J are TRBV4-1 and TRBJ1-1, with a tentative D call TRBD1 (6 bases). Germline V CDR1 and CDR2: MGHRA, YSYEKL. This CDR3 is built from 17 residues. Trimming removed 5 bases from V and 0 bases from J, with 19 bases in between.

The genes are TRBV20-1 and TRBJ1-3, with 7 bases identical to TRBD1. Germline CDR1 and CDR2: DFQATT and SNEGSKA (reference sequence). Trimming at V came to 3 bases and at J to 3 bases, leaving 5 bases not matched to a gene. The CDR3 covers 14 residues. The CDR3 DNA follows: TGCAGTGCTAGTTATCAGGGGGGTGGAAACACCATATATTTT. Translated, it gives CSASYQGGGNTIYF.

The V and J genes are TRBV20-1 and TRBJ2-1, with a possible D match to TRBD2 (5 bases). V lost 1 base to trimming and J lost 8 bases, with 9 bases between them. The CDR3 has 12 residues. The germline gives CDR1 DFQATT, CDR2 SNEGSKA (reference sequence). The CDR3 loop is CSARGVSDEQFF. The DNA for the CDR3 is TGCAGTGCTAGAGGGGTTAGCGATGAGCAGTTCTTC.

V is TRBV20-1 and J is TRBJ2-7; perhaps TRBD1 as D (6 bases). Germline V gene lookup returns CDR1 DFQATT and CDR2 SNEGSKA (reference sequence). Trimming shortened V by 4 bases and J by 7 bases, and 35 bases separated the two germline ends. The CDR3 runs to 19 residues. The CDR3 DNA reads as TGCAGTGCTAAGGGAAAGGACCAGGGGTTTTGTGGTGCTTCGCTAGAGCAGTACTTC. Translating gives CSAKGKDQGFCGASLEQYF.

V usage is TRBV5-8 and J usage is TRBJ1-1; 9 nucleotides agree with TRBD1. The length of the CDR3 is 15 residues. The J segment lost 3 bases and the V segment lost 4 bases, leaving 7 bases of the junction unmatched. Germline V gene lookup returns CDR1 SGHTS and CDR2 YDEGEE. CDR3 amino acids: CASSRYRTGDTEAFF. The CDR3 DNA reads TGTGCCAGCAGCCGATATCGGACAGGGGACACTGAAGCTTTCTTT.

This rearrangement joins TRBV29-1 to TRBJ2-3; no clear D. The ends were cut back, 3 bases at V and 2 bases at J, with 9 bases in the middle. CDR1 and CDR2 from the germline V gene are SQVTM and ANQGSEA. CDR3 size: 13 residues. CDR3 loop: CSVESETTDTQYF. The CDR3 DNA sequence: TGCAGCGTTGAGTCAGAGACCACAGATACGCAGTATTTT.

This clonotype was detected only a few times. The rearrangement joins TRBV28 to TRBJ2-7; 11 bases are a match to TRBD2. The junction had 9 bases not matched to a gene; V was cut back by 6 bases and J by 5 bases. The germline V gene has CDR1 MDHEN and CDR2 SYDVKM. The CDR3 is 15 amino acids. The DNA of the CDR3 is TGTGCCAGCAGACACACTAGCGGGAGACTCCACGAGCAGTACTTC. It specifies CASRHTSGRLHEQYF.